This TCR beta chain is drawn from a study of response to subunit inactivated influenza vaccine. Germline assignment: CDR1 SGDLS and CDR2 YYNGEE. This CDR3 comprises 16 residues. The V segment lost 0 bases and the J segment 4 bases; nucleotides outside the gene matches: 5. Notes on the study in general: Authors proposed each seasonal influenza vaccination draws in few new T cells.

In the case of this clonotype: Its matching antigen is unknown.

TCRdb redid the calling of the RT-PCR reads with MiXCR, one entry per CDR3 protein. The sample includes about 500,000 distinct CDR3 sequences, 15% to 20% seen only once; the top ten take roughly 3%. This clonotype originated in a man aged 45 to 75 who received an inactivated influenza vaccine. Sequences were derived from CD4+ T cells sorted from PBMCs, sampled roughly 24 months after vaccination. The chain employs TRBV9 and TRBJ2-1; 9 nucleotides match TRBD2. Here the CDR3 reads CASSVGVSGGYNEQFF. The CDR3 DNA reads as TGTGCCAGCAGCGTAGGGGTTAGCGGGGGTTACAATGAGCAGTTCTTC.